This passage covers 23 T cell receptor beta chains from one sample sequenced in a study of chemoradiotherapy in HPV16-positive cancers. Using immunoSEQ multiplex PCR, the repertoire was profiled, and TCRdb retains in-frame clones only, with some absent. The table includes 25,000 to 35,000 clones, about 80% detected once. The material was blood, obtained from a patient who underwent chemoradiotherapy. The source is a human donor with HPV-associated anogenital cancer.

The genes are TRBV2 and TRBJ1-1; D perhaps matches TRBD1 (6 bases). V lost 5 bases to trimming and J lost 6 bases, with 19 bases between them. CDR1 is SNHLY and CDR2 is FYNNEI in the germline V gene. This CDR3 region has 15 residues. As DNA, the CDR3 is TGTGCCAGCAGTTTGACAGGAATCTTCTTGTCTGAAGCTTTCTTT. This translates into CASSLTGIFLSEAFF.

This chain uses TRBV5-5 with TRBJ2-7; D remains unclear. The CDR3 runs to 12 residues. With 0 bases removed from V and 4 bases from J, the gap between germline ends came to 5 bases. Germline CDR1 SGHKS, CDR2 YYEKEE (reference sequence). CDR3 DNA: TGTGCCAGCAGCTTGGGCGATTACGAGCAGTACTTC. Its protein is CASSLGDYEQYF.

This chain's CDR3 is CASSLSILNTEAFF. As DNA, the CDR3 is TGTGCCAGCAGTTTGAGTATTTTGAACACTGAAGCTTTCTTT. This chain connects TRBV28 to TRBJ1-1; D uncertain. V lost 3 bases and J 0 bases, leaving 8 bases between the germline ends. Germline CDR1 reads MDHEN; CDR2 reads SYDVKM. The CDR3 runs 14 residues.

The CDR3 sequence is CASSQDPLYEQYF. CDR3 DNA: TGTGCCAGCAGCCAGGACCCTCTCTACGAGCAGTACTTC. The chain links TRBV9 to TRBJ2-7; the D is unclear. The CDR3 is made up of 13 amino acids. The ends were cut back, 4 bases at V and 3 bases at J, with 11 bases in the middle. CDR1 is SGDLS, CDR2 YYNGEE, per germline.

The chain recombines TRBV18 with TRBJ2-3; D is unclear. The CDR3 is 14 amino acids. Germline CDR1 and CDR2: KGHSH and LQKENI. V lost 1 base and J lost 4, with 9 bases in between. CDR3 protein: CASSPLRVPDTQYF. For the CDR3, the DNA is TGTGCCAGCTCACCACTTCGGGTCCCAGATACGCAGTATTTT.

This chain connects TRBV21-1 to TRBJ1-1. TRBV21-1 is designated a pseudogene. The CDR3 has 18 amino acids. Here the CDR3 DNA reads TGTGCCAGCAGCAAAGTCGTTAGACGGTTTTATTTGAACACTGAAGCTTTCTTT. Its protein is CASSKVVRRFYLNTEAFF.

The rearrangement links TRBV5-6 to TRBJ2-2; D is unclear. Germline CDR1 is SGHDT and CDR2 is YYEEEE. The length of the CDR3 is 15 residues. Trimming shortened V by 3 bases and J by 13 bases, and 22 bases separated the two germline ends. The CDR3: CASSSSVGSYFALFF. The CDR3 DNA sequence: TGTGCCAGCAGCTCCTCGGTCGGCTCCTATTTCGCGCTGTTTTTT. Combining the CDR3 with reference TRBV5-6 and TRBJ2-2 gives the whole variable domain DAGVTQSPTHLIKTRGQQVTLRCSPKSGHDTVSWYQQALGQGPQFIFQYYEEEERQRGNFPDRFSGHQFPNYSSELNVNALLLGDSALYLCASSSSVGSYFALFFGEGSRLTVL.

The chain uses TRBV5-6 and TRBJ2-2, with no clear D. From germline, CDR1 is SGHDT and CDR2 YYEEEE. The germline V and J ends were trimmed by 0 bases and 4 bases, with 7 bases remaining between them. The CDR3 sequence is 14 residues long. Here the CDR3 DNA reads TGTGCCAGCAGCTTGGCCCCCACCACCGGGGAGCTGTTTTTT. Encoded protein: CASSLAPTTGELFF.

In its sample, this clone was seen once. This sequence joins TRBV5-1 and TRBJ2-7; D perhaps matches TRBD1 (6 bases). The V gene's germline CDR1 is SGHRS and CDR2 YFSETQ. Trimming cost V 0 bases and J 0 bases, with 10 bases left between them. The CDR3 has 15 residues. CDR3 loop: CASSLGGPSSYEQYF. CDR3 coding DNA: TGCGCCAGCAGCTTGGGGGGGCCTAGCTCCTACGAGCAGTACTTC.

The CDR3 DNA reads TGTGCCAGCAGTGAATCGGTGGTCTCACCCCTCCACTTT. As protein: CASSESVVSPLHF. This sequence joins TRBV2 and TRBJ1-6; D remains unclear. Trimming stripped 2 bases from V and 10 bases from J, with 9 bases between. Germline CDR1 is SNHLY and CDR2 is FYNNEI. CDR3 length equals 13 residues. Full variable domain (outside the CDR3, taken from reference TRBV2 and TRBJ1-6): EPEVTQTPSHQVTQMGQEVILRCVPISNHLYFYWYRQILGQKVEFLVSFYNNEISEKSEIFDDQFSVERPDGSNFTLKIRSTKLEDSAMYFCASSESVVSPLHFGNGTRLTVT.

The chain employs TRBV19 and TRBJ1-2, with TRBD1 matching 9 bases. The CDR3 length is 14 residues. V lost 6 bases to trimming and J lost 4 bases; unmatched junction nucleotides: 6. CDR1 and CDR2 from the germline V gene are LNHDA and SQIVND (reference sequence). DNA for the CDR3: TGTGCCAGTAGATACCGGGACAGGGTCTATGGCTACACCTTC. It translates to CASRYRDRVYGYTF.

The CDR3 loop reads CATSTGGFSVANVLTF. Written as DNA, the CDR3 is TGTGCCACCAGCACAGGGGGGTTCTCGGTCGCCAACGTCCTGACTTTC. The V gene is TRBV15, the J gene TRBJ2-6, with D maybe TRBD1 (7 bases). Germline V gene sequence: CDR1 LNHNV, CDR2 YYDKDF (reference sequence). The ends were cut back, 4 bases at V and 7 bases at J, with 17 bases in the middle. The CDR3 is made up of 16 amino acids.

This clone was detected a few times. This chain connects TRBV5-1 to TRBJ2-3; 8 bases line up with TRBD2. Germline CDR1 and CDR2: SGHRS and YFSETQ. V trimming: 4 bases; J trimming: 1 base; junction bases outside the gene matches: 11. This CDR3 is 17 amino acids long. For the CDR3, the DNA is TGCGCCAGCAGCCCCGAGTATGGAGCGGGGGGCACAGATACGCAGTATTTT. Protein product: CASSPEYGAGGTDTQYF.

V is TRBV11-2 and J is TRBJ2-2; TRBD2 agrees at 10 bases. Germline V CDR1 and CDR2: SGHAT, FQNNGV. The junction had 1 base not matched to a gene; V was cut back by 2 bases and J by 4 bases. The CDR3 covers 15 residues. CDR3 amino acids: CASSLSGGVTGELFF. CDR3 sequence (DNA): TGTGCCAGCAGCTTAAGCGGGGGGGTCACCGGGGAGCTGTTTTTT.

J is TRBJ1-1 and V is TRBV30; weak D call: TRBD1 (6 bases). The germline CDR1 and CDR2 sequences are GTSNPN and SVGIG (reference sequence). Deletions cut 2 bases from V and 6 bases from J, with 7 bases between. This CDR3 contains 11 residues. Here the CDR3 reads CAWSRTAEAFF. CDR3 nucleotide sequence: TGTGCCTGGAGTCGGACAGCTGAAGCTTTCTTT.

The chain is built from TRBV14 and TRBJ1-1; TRBD1 agrees at 8 bases. J lost 5 bases, V lost 4 bases, and 9 bases had no gene match. Germline V gives CDR1 SGHDN, CDR2 FVKESK. This CDR3 is 15 amino acids long. The CDR3 protein is CASSRRQGIQTEAFF. The CDR3 coding sequence is TGTGCCAGCAGCCGGCGACAGGGGATTCAGACTGAAGCTTTCTTT.

This clone occurred a few times. V usage is TRBV30 and J usage is TRBJ2-2; 9 bases line up with TRBD2. V gave up 1 base and J gave up 6 bases; unmatched junction bases: 6. Germline V gene data show CDR1 as GTSNPN and CDR2 as SVGIG (reference sequence). This CDR3 has 15 residues. This CDR3 is CAWSGAGGFPGELFF. The CDR3 DNA follows: TGTGCCTGGAGTGGAGCGGGGGGCTTTCCCGGGGAGCTGTTTTTT.

The genes are TRBV7-9 and TRBJ2-5; 7 nucleotides agree with TRBD2. The germline V gene has CDR1 SEHNR and CDR2 FQNEAQ (reference sequence). The CDR3 spans 15 residues. With V trimmed by 3 bases and J by 5 bases, 9 bases remained unmatched. CDR3: CASSFLWAGEETQYF. The CDR3, as DNA: TGTGCCAGCAGCTTTCTATGGGCGGGGGAGGAGACCCAGTACTTC. Combining the CDR3 with reference TRBV7-9 and TRBJ2-5 gives the whole variable domain DTGVSQNPRHKITKRGQNVTFRCDPISEHNRLYWYRQTLGQGPEFLTYFQNEAQLEKSRLLSDRFSAERPKGSFSTLEIQRTEQGDSAMYLCASSFLWAGEETQYFGPGTRLLVL.

CDR3 amino acids: CAWGGVNEQFF. DNA of the CDR3: TGTGCCTGGGGGGGGGTCAATGAGCAGTTCTTC. The rearrangement joins TRBV30 to TRBJ2-1; 7 bases are shared with TRBD2. The CDR3 contains 11 residues. Germline V gives CDR1 GTSNPN, CDR2 SVGIG (reference sequence). The V and J ends lost 5 bases and 6 bases, in that order; junction bases with no gene match: 1.

The chain uses TRBV4-1 and TRBJ1-3; 7 bases map to TRBD1. Germline lookup yields CDR1 MGHRA and CDR2 YSYEKL. The length of the CDR3 is 15 residues. V trimming: 3 bases; J trimming: 3 bases; junction bases outside the gene matches: 5. The CDR3 region is CASSQIGQVGNTIYF. In DNA, the CDR3 is TGCGCCAGCAGCCAGATTGGACAGGTTGGAAACACCATATATTTT.

This chain joins TRBV5-3 and TRBJ2-6; either TRBD1 or TRBD2 may fit D (5 bases each). Being an ORF, TRBV5-3 has a function that is uncertain. The CDR3 length is 13 residues. Trimming cost V 7 bases and J 5 bases, with 10 bases left between them. The CDR3, as DNA: TGTGCCAGAGTGGGGGTTAGGGCCAACGTCCTGACTTTC. Translated, it gives CARVGVRANVLTF.

This chain connects TRBV7-2 to TRBJ2-2; no definite D call. This CDR3 region has 15 residues. Germline V lookup: CDR1 SGHTA, CDR2 FQGNSA. The V end was cut by 3 bases, the J end by 6 bases, with 14 bases between. CDR3 region: CASSLSFGGAGELFF. The CDR3, as DNA: TGTGCCAGCAGCTTGTCTTTCGGTGGGGCCGGGGAGCTGTTTTTT.

The CDR3 loop is CASSPLGQGMEKLFF. CDR3 DNA sequence: TGTGCCAGTAGCCCTCTCGGACAGGGTATGGAAAAACTGTTTTTT. V gene TRBV19 combines with J gene TRBJ1-4; 8 nucleotides agree with TRBD1. The CDR3 runs to 15 residues. The V and J ends lost 6 bases and 8 bases, in that order; junction bases with no gene match: 11. CDR1 is LNHDA, CDR2 SQIVND, per germline (reference sequence).